Below, one T cell receptor (beta chain) is given with its context. What it binds is unknown. Profiling relied on immunoSEQ multiplex PCR, and the TCRdb table lists in-frame clones only, not all of them. The sample lists more than 95,000 clones; about 90% were seen once. This record belongs to a study of T cell responses to AZD1222 COVID-19 vaccine. CDR1 SNHLY and CDR2 FYNNEI come from the germline V gene. This CDR3 comprises 14 residues. The V and J ends lost 8 bases and 3 bases, in that order; junction bases with no gene match: 4. General study points: Per reports, nearly half of all spike-specific TCRs target regions that are unmutated in variants. Repertoires were sampled only after the peak T cell response.

The starting material was peripheral blood, obtained on day 0 of AZD1222 vaccination. V and J are TRBV2 and TRBJ1-3; TRBD1 aligns across 10 bases. The receptor was derived from an adult in good health. Here the CDR3 reads CASRDRGGGNTIYF. The CDR3 nucleotides are TGTGCCAGCCGGGACAGGGGAGGTGGAAACACCATATATTTT.